This T cell receptor beta chain emerged from a study of tumor and adjacent non-tumor tissue in lung cancer. Study-wide results and limits: Tumor TCR diversity, when higher, was linked to shorter survival.

A modified ARM-PCR protocol with three rounds of nested PCR amplified TCRbeta. Via MiXCR, TCRdb re-called the multiplex PCR reads, giving one row per CDR3 protein. The sample has 50,000 to 70,000 distinct CDR3 sequences, roughly 57% seen once. The template was RNA from unsorted bulk tissue. The normal lung tissue was taken more than 3 cm from the tumor edge. Note on this clonotype: Its specificity is not known. With a much larger clone just one base away, this may be a read error.

CDR1 is LGHNA and CDR2 is YNFKEQ in the germline V gene. This CDR3 has 16 amino acids. The sequence was collected from a man aged 65 to 79 with non-small cell lung cancer. The rearrangement uses TRBV4-2 and TRBJ2-3; D may match TRBD1 or TRBD2 (5 bases each). The sequenced sample consisted of distant non-tumor lung tissue. CDR3 protein: CDSSQGLRGATDTQYF. In nucleotides, the CDR3 is TGTGACAGCAGCCAAGGTTTGAGAGGGGCCACAGATACGCAGTATTTT.